Shown below are 19 T cell receptor beta chains from a single sample sequenced in a study of Ad26.COV2.S vaccination and SARS-CoV-2 variants. The method was immunoSEQ multiplex PCR; TCRdb's version includes in-frame clones alone and lacks a portion of them. Among approximately 480,000 clones listed, approximately 88% were seen once. Treatment reported: some 20 received Ad26.COV2.S at low or high dose, single or two shots; a few received placebo; per-sample allocation not given. Day 63 after the first injection of vaccine or placebo was the sampling time. The sequenced sample was peripheral blood, obtained in a trial of Ad26.COV2.S vaccine versus placebo. The receptors shown here come from a person aged 18 to 65 who received the Ad26.COV2.S COVID-19 vaccine or a placebo.

The chain recombines TRBV16 with TRBJ1-1; D call uncertain. This CDR3 has 13 residues. V was pared by 4 bases and J by 2 bases, with 8 bases between. Germline-derived CDR1 and CDR2 are KGHSY and FQNENV. CDR3 nucleotides: TGTGCCAGCAGCCCATATCTCAACACTGAAGCTTTCTTT. It yields the protein CASSPYLNTEAFF.

The chain carries TRBV6-5 and TRBJ1-2; no clear D gene. The CDR3 runs 14 residues. Trimming stripped 0 bases from V and 7 bases from J, with 12 bases between. Germline V gene lookup returns CDR1 MNHEY and CDR2 SVGAGI. In nucleotides, the CDR3 is TGTGCCAGCAGTTACTCGGCGGGCGCGGGTGGCTACACCTTC. Translated: CASSYSAGAGGYTF.

This clone was seen once. This chain links TRBV15 with TRBJ2-7, with 9 bases matching TRBD1. J gave up 7 bases and V 1 base, and 11 bases lay outside the gene matches. CDR1 is LNHNV, CDR2 YYDKDF, per germline (reference sequence). The CDR3 is made up of 16 amino acids. The DNA for the CDR3 is TGTGCCACCAGCAGAGCAACCGGGACAGGGATAGGAGAGCAGTACTTC. Its translation is CATSRATGTGIGEQYF. Based on the CDR3 plus reference TRBV15 and TRBJ2-7, the full variable domain is DAMVIQNPRYQVTQFGKPVTLSCSQTLNHNVMYWYQQKSSQAPKLLFHYYDKDFNNEADTPDNFQSRRPNTSFCFLDIRSPGLGDTAMYLCATSRATGTGIGEQYFGPGTRLTVT.

The rearrangement joins TRBV28 to TRBJ1-2; perhaps TRBD1 as D (6 bases). V lost 4 bases to trimming and J lost 4 bases, with 16 bases between them. CDR1 and CDR2 from the germline V gene are MDHEN and SYDVKM. The CDR3 consists of 15 residues. CDR3 nucleotide sequence: TGTGCCAGCAGTTATCCGGGGGGCCTTGGCTATGGCTACACCTTC. As protein: CASSYPGGLGYGYTF.

This rearrangement joins TRBV7-8 to TRBJ2-5; no definite D call. The V gene lost 4 bases and the J gene lost 5 bases, with 14 bases spanning the gap. The germline V gene encodes CDR1 SGHVS and CDR2 FQNEAQ. The CDR3 length is 14 residues. For the CDR3, the DNA is TGTGCCAGCAGCTCCGACGGAAATCAGGAGACCCAGTACTTC. Translated, it gives CASSSDGNQETQYF.

CDR3 protein: CASSLAPGQLSYNEQFF. CDR3 DNA: TGTGCCAGCAGCTTAGCCCCGGGACAACTTAGCTACAATGAGCAGTTCTTC. The chain carries TRBV7-6 and TRBJ2-1; D might be TRBD1 (6 bases). The CDR3 has 17 amino acids. The ends were cut back, 0 bases at V and 3 bases at J, with 15 bases in the middle. The germline gives CDR1 SGHVS, CDR2 FNYEAQ.

The chain employs TRBV5-1 and TRBJ2-5; 12 nucleotides line up with TRBD2. The V gene's germline CDR1 is SGHRS and CDR2 YFSETQ. The junction had 5 bases not matched to a gene; V was cut back by 5 bases and J by 0 bases. This CDR3 spans 16 amino acids. Here the CDR3 reads CASRRTSGTHQETQYF. The CDR3 DNA is TGCGCCAGCAGGAGGACTAGCGGGACTCACCAAGAGACCCAGTACTTC.

J is TRBJ2-7 and V is TRBV7-2; D assignment may be TRBD1 or TRBD2 (5 bases each). The CDR3 spans 13 residues. Germline values: CDR1 SGHTA, CDR2 FQGNSA. V was pared by 5 bases and J by 7 bases, with 15 bases between. In DNA, the CDR3 is TGTGCCAGCAGCCGGGGCCGCGTGGGGGAGCAGTACTTC. This translates into CASSRGRVGEQYF.

The chain is built from TRBV7-9 and TRBJ1-2; a possible D gene is TRBD1 (6 bases). Looked up from germline, CDR1 is SEHNR and CDR2 is FQNEAQ (reference sequence). This CDR3 is 15 amino acids long. The V and J ends lost 4 bases and 5 bases respectively, with 17 bases between them. CDR3 protein: CASSWSGHRFYGYTF. DNA of the CDR3: TGTGCCAGCAGCTGGTCGGGACACAGGTTTTATGGCTACACCTTC.

The chain recombines TRBV10-3 with TRBJ1-5, with 7 bases aligning to TRBD1. Trimming removed 8 bases from V and 5 bases from J; junction bases left unmatched: 6. The CDR3 has 13 residues. From germline, CDR1 is ENHRY and CDR2 SYGVKD. As DNA, the CDR3 is TGTGCCATCCGGGGCACAGGGGATCAGCCCCAGCATTTT. As protein: CAIRGTGDQPQHF.

This clone was recorded once. The J gene is TRBJ2-3, the V gene TRBV9; TRBD2 matches 9 bases. Germline V gene sequence: CDR1 SGDLS, CDR2 YYNGEE. After removal of 2 bases from V and 3 bases from J, the junction contained 4 bases not matched to a gene. The CDR3 contains 15 residues. For the CDR3, the DNA is TGTGCCAGCAGCGTTGGGCTAGCGGGAACAGATACGCAGTATTTT. Amino acid sequence: CASSVGLAGTDTQYF.

V and J are TRBV4-3 and TRBJ2-5; 12 positions agree with TRBD2. Losses at the gene ends were 1 base for V and 9 bases for J; bases not matched to a gene: 3. The length of the CDR3 is 14 residues. The germline V gene has CDR1 LGHNA and CDR2 YSLEER. CDR3 bases: TGCGCCAGCAGCCAAGCCGCTAGCGGGAGGGCCCAGTACTTC. Amino acids: CASSQAASGRAQYF.

The V gene is TRBV15, the J gene TRBJ2-4, with D uncertain. V lost 0 bases to trimming and J lost 3 bases, with 27 bases between them. This CDR3 has 21 residues. Germline V gene data show CDR1 as LNHNV and CDR2 as YYDKDF (reference sequence). The CDR3 is CATSRDLGQSTPGLNKNIQYF. The CDR3 coding sequence is TGTGCCACCAGCAGAGATCTTGGGCAGTCCACCCCGGGCCTCAACAAAAACATTCAGTACTTC.

The CDR3, as DNA: TGTGCCAGCAGCCTAAGACGGTATGAAAAACTGTTTTTT. Translated, it gives CASSLRRYEKLFF. The J gene is TRBJ1-4, the V gene TRBV7-2; D not certain. V lost 5 bases to trimming and J lost 6 bases, with 10 bases between them. Looked up from germline, CDR1 is SGHTA and CDR2 is FQGNSA. The CDR3 totals 13 residues.

The rearrangement joins TRBV19 to TRBJ2-7; 7 positions agree with TRBD2. The CDR3 totals 14 residues. The ends lost 3 bases at V and 3 bases at J; junction bases unmatched: 5. Per the germline V gene, CDR1 is LNHDA and CDR2 is SQIVND (reference sequence). CDR3 DNA sequence: TGTGCCAGTAGTATCCCGGGAGGAGGCTACGAGCAGTACTTC. This sequence encodes CASSIPGGGYEQYF.

J is TRBJ2-5 and V is TRBV6-2 or TRBV6-3, with D possibly matching TRBD2 (5 bases). CDR3 length: 15 amino acids. The germline V gene has CDR1 MNHEY and CDR2 SVGEGT. V lost 6 bases and J lost 7, with 21 bases in between. Written as DNA, the CDR3 is TGTGCCAGCAGCAACGCATGGACCCTAAGCGGGACCCAGTACTTC. Its translation is CASSNAWTLSGTQYF.

This clone has just a few counts. The J gene is TRBJ2-1, the V gene TRBV5-1; a possible D gene is TRBD2 (6 bases). CDR3 size: 17 residues. The germline V gene has CDR1 SGHRS and CDR2 YFSETQ. Trimming took off 3 bases at V and 5 bases at J, with 21 bases between the two ends. The CDR3 nucleotides are TGCGCCAGCAGCTCAACCTCTAGCGAAACATACCACAATGAGCAGTTCTTC. It codes for CASSSTSSETYHNEQFF.

The chain is built from TRBV24-1 and TRBJ2-1; D unclear. V lost 6 bases and J lost 0, with 8 bases in between. CDR3 length equals 14 residues. Germline lookup yields CDR1 KGHDR and CDR2 SFDVKD. As DNA, the CDR3 is TGTGCCACCAGTTTCGGAGCCTCCTACAATGAGCAGTTCTTC. Translating it yields CATSFGASYNEQFF.

V is TRBV7-2 and J is TRBJ1-2, with D perhaps TRBD1 (6 bases). CDR1 is SGHTA, CDR2 FQGNSA, per germline. CDR3 length equals 15 residues. V dropped 6 bases and J dropped 4 bases, with 18 bases sitting between them. CDR3 DNA: TGTGCCAGCAGACCCGACCGGGGGGCCTCCTATGGCTACACCTTC. It is translated as CASRPDRGASYGYTF.